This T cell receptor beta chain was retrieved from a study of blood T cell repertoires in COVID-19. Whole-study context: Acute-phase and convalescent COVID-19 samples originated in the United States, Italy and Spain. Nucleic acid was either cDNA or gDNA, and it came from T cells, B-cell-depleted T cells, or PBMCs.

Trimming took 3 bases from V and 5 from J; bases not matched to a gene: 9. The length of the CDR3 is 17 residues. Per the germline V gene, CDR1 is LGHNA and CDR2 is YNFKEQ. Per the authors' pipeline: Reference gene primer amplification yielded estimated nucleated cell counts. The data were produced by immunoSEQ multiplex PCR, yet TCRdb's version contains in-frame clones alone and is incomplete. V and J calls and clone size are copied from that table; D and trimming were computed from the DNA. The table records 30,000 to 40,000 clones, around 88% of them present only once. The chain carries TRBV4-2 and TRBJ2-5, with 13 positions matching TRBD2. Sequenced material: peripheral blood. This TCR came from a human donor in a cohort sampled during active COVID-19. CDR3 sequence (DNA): TGTGCCAGCAGCCAGGGGGCCGGACTAGCGGGAGAGGAGACCCAGTACTTC. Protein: CASSQGAGLAGEETQYF.